Sequencing of this TCR beta chain was carried out in a study of control samples from healthy donors and cancer patients (TCRdb year 2020). The CDR1 and CDR2 encoded by the germline V gene are ENHRY and SYGVKD. From the cysteine through the phenylalanine, the CDR3 covers 14 amino acids. Only the CDR3 region is kept as DNA, spanning 42 bases read in frame from base 1. V and J are trimmed by 5 bases and 2 bases, and the gene matches miss 3 bases of the junction. The library came from the immunoSEQ multiplex PCR assay. This is the immuneACCESS table as TCRdb keeps it, with only in-frame sequences that have V and J called. A part of the clones is gone; compared with another copy, unresolved V genes explain less than half, and the rest is unexplained. For this sample the table gives about 130,000 clones, of which just under 95% were detected only once. 13% to 15% of the sample belongs to the ten largest clones.

With regard to this clone: Its specific antigen is unknown. Base-call qualities are not available, and no considerably larger clone is one nucleotide away.

The sequenced sample consisted of PBMCs. This TCR was sampled from a man in his sixties with colorectal cancer. This chain joins TRBV10-3 to TRBJ1-1; the central 9 bases match TRBD1. The encoded CDR3 is CAISRTGDNTEAFF. The nucleotides read TGTGCCATCAGTAGGACAGGGGACAACACTGAAGCTTTCTTT.